This T cell receptor (beta chain) stems from a study of T cells in Graves' hyperthyroidism and ophthalmopathy. Broader study findings: A model using 13 V-J features told ophthalmopathy apart from stable hyperthyroidism.

A lack of ophthalmopathy progression within 18 months defined stable Graves' hyperthyroidism. Diagnosis relied on clinical symptoms, serum thyroxine and TRAb, thyroid ultrasound and orbital computed tomography. The authors obtained PBMCs from about 9 ml of fresh peripheral blood. The V gene lost 5 bases and the J gene lost 4 bases, with 16 bases spanning the gap. The CDR3 is 15 amino acids. This clonotype was counted ten times or more. No antigen is known for it. Amplification of TCR beta CDR3 regions was performed using RNA transcripts as template. The TCR CDR3 was amplified in a first-round RT-PCR using the HTBI primer set. Using its own MiXCR run on the multiplex PCR reads, TCRdb lists one record per CDR3 protein. The top ten hold approximately 15% of the sample, which has a few hundred thousand distinct CDR3 sequences, approximately 14% seen once.

This chain joins TRBV12-3 or TRBV12-4 and TRBJ2-3; D possibly matches TRBD1 or TRBD2 (5 bases each). Material: blood. The receptor's source is a woman between 40 and 50 years old with Graves' hyperthyroidism. CDR3 amino acids: CASSLHKGTPDTQYF. DNA for the CDR3: TGTGCCAGCAGTCTTCACAAAGGGACCCCAGATACGCAGTATTTT.